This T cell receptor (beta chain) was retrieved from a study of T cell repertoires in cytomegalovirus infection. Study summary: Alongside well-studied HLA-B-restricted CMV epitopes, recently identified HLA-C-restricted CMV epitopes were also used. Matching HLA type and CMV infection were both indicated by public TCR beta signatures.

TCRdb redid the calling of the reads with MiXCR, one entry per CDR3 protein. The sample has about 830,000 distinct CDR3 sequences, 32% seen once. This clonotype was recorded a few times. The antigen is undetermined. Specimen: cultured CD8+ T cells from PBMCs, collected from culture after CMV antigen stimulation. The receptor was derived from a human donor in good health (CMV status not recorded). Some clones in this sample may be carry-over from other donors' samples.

The CDR3 sequence is CASSLSLFDRSSNYGYTF. CDR3 DNA sequence: TGTGCCAGCAGCTTATCCCTCTTTGACAGGTCCTCTAACTATGGCTACACCTTC. The chain combines TRBV7-6 with TRBJ1-2; D possibly corresponds to TRBD1 (6 bases). Trimming stripped 2 bases from V and 0 bases from J, with 19 bases between. CDR3 length equals 18 residues. Looked up from germline, CDR1 is SGHVS and CDR2 is FNYEAQ.